The present T cell receptor beta chain was sequenced within a study of blood T cell repertoires in COVID-19. Across the study: Spain, Italy and the United States supplied samples that represented acute and convalescent COVID-19. Nucleic acid was either cDNA or gDNA, and it came from T cells, B-cell-depleted T cells, or PBMCs.

In the original processing: By means of reference gene primer amplification, nucleated cell counts were estimated. The method was immunoSEQ multiplex PCR; TCRdb's version includes in-frame clones alone and lacks a portion of them. The DNA gave D and trimming, while V, J and clone size come from that table. The table lists around 60,000 clones, 88% of them singletons, with about 3.4% in the top ten. The receptor comes from a man between 45 and 60 years old with active COVID-19. Material for sequencing was peripheral blood.

The CDR3 DNA reads as TGTGCCAGCAGCTTGTCTGGGGGCCCGGAGACCCAGTACTTC. Translating it yields CASSLSGGPETQYF. This chain joins TRBV5-4 and TRBJ2-5, with TRBD1 as a possible D gene (6 bases). Per germline, CDR1 SGHNT and CDR2 YYREEE (reference sequence). The CDR3 runs to 14 residues. The V and J ends lost 1 base and 5 bases respectively, with 12 bases between them.